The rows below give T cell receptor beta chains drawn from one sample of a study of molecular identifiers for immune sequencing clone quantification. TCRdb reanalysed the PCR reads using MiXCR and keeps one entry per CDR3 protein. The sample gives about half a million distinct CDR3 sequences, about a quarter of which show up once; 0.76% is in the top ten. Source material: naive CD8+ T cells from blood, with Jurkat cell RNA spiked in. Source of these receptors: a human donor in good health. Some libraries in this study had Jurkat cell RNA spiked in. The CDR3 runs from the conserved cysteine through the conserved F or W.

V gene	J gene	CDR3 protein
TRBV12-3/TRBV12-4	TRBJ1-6	CASSDAVNSPLHF
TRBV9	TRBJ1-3	CASSSRRDSGNTIYF
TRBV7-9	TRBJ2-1	CASLPQGGTYNEQSF
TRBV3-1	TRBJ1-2	CASSQDSSTNYGYTF
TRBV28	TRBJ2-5	CASRQLAGDETQYF
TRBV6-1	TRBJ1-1	CASSEGPGGNTEAFF
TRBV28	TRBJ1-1	CASSLPDLGTEAFF
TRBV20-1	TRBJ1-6	CSAREAGDNSPLHF
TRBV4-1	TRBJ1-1	CASSQEVGMNTEAFF
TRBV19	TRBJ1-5	CASSMWHRGNQPQHF
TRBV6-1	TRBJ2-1	CASSEFKGLVGNEQFF
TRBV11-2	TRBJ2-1	CASSLSDWSSYNEQFF
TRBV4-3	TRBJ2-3	CASSQGLWAGGTDTQYF
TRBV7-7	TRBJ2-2	CASSGTSGPTGELFF
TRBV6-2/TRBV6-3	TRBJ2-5	CASSYSGPQPRTQYF
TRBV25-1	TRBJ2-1	CASSPPGNEQFF
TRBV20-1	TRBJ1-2	CSADPAGDYGYTF
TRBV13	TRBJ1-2	CASSLSPGGNGYTF
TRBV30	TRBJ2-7	CAWSVGTGTYEQYF
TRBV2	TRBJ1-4	CASSESGSANEKLFF
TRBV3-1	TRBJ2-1	CASSLGFTEDEQFF
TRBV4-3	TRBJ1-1	CASSQGASWNTEAFF
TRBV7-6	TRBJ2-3	CASSRSRADTQYF
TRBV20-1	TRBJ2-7	CSARAGGQGLFYEQYF
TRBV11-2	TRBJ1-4	CASTTDRETEKLFF
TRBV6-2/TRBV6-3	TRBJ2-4	CASTPTSGLVSLDIQYF
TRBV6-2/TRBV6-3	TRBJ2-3	CASSYDGMSTDTQYF
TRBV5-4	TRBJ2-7	CASSLGSNLYEQYF
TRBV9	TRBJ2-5	CASSQYGERETQYF
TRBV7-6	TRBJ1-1	CASSLDPGGSTEAFF
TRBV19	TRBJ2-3	CASSPLGMGTDTQYF
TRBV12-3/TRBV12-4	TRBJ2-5	CASSHSWARKETQYF
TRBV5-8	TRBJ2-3	CASCPGLAPDTQYF
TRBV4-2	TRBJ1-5	CASSQIVALEPQHF
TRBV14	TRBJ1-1	CASSQEQWAEGGITEAFF
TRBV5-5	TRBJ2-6	CASSLEQGPLWANVLTF
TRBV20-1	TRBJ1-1	CSARERGETEAFF
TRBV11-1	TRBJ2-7	CASSRSRGSTYEQYF
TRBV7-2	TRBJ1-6	CASSLDDGNWNSPLHF